This T cell receptor beta chain was identified in a study of blood T cell repertoires in COVID-19 (TCRdb year 2020). In terms of the full investigation: Samples covering the acute and convalescent phases of COVID-19 were provided by collaborators in the United States, Italy and Spain. The material from the prospective study consisted of cDNA or gDNA derived from T cells, B-cell-depleted T cells, or PBMCs. The dataset comprised deeply sampled blood TCRbeta repertoires from subjects exposed to, actively infected with, or recovered from COVID-19. The repertoires were released in a freely available public database intended as a resource for research on the immune response to SARS-CoV-2. Samples were obtained from the ongoing ImmuneRACE study (first 160 participants) and from over 1,000 subjects provided by 6 global collaborators. A de-identified subject ID, COVID-19 status, age in years and sex were almost always included in the sample metadata. Where available, HLA class I and class II types were obtained from metadata supplied by the sample provider rather than from assay-based typing. Overall study results and their limits: How much clinical and demographic metadata was included differed by source and by participant, and the metadata was provided uncurated.

The germline V gene gives CDR1 as SGDLS and CDR2 as YYNGEE. The CDR3, from cysteine to phenylalanine, totals 15 residues. The only DNA kept is the CDR3, 45 bases in frame from the first base. V lost 5 bases and J lost 7 bases, and the count of bases not matched to a germline gene is 9. TCRbeta CDR3 regions were amplified from genomic DNA by means of the immunoSEQ Assay, a bias-controlled multiplex PCR. In the source study's methods: Within the assay, amplification of reference gene primers was used to estimate how many nucleated cells each sample contained. To quantify the absolute abundance of each unique TCRbeta CDR3 rearrangement, sequence reads were collapsed and filtered. For each sample, productive Simpson clonality was calculated as the square root of Simpson's diversity index over productive rearrangements. What TCRdb holds here is the immuneACCESS table cut down to in-frame rearrangements. Part of the clones is not present; checked against another copy, under half of the missing clones reflect an unresolved V gene, and the others are unexplained. V and J calls and clone size follow that table, whereas D and trimming were derived from the DNA. The table for this sample lists 250,000 or so clones; around 84% of them were counted only once. The biggest ten clones account for roughly 5% of the sample.

Comment on this clone: No cognate antigen has been identified for it. No per-base quality is available; no much larger clone lies one base away.

In Seattle, one collaborating source enrolled patients while the infection was active and tracked those patients longitudinally over the course of disease. Collaborating institutions collected whole blood in K2EDTA tubes following their own protocols. Collaborator samples were shipped for TCRbeta analysis as frozen whole blood, isolated PBMCs, or DNA extracted from either sample type. Recombination linked TRBV9 to TRBJ1-6, and TRBD1 matches 7 of the central bases. This clonotype originated in a woman aged 55-69 years with COVID-19, enrolled during active disease. Sequencing was carried out using peripheral blood. The CDR3 is CASSGTGTENSPLHF. The DNA sequence follows: TGTGCCAGCAGTGGTACCGGGACAGAGAATTCACCCCTCCACTTT.